The present TCR beta chain was sequenced within a study of blood T cell repertoires in COVID-19. Study in general: COVID-19 samples, acute and convalescent, were from the United States, Italy and Spain. T cells, B-cell-depleted T cells, or PBMCs provided the cDNA or gDNA that served as material.

Authors' methods: Nucleated cell counts were estimated from reference gene primer amplification. The table came from immunoSEQ multiplex PCR; TCRdb's copy has only in-frame clones and leaves some out. V and J calls plus clone size are reproduced from that table; the DNA served to infer D and trimming. This sample has tens of thousands of clones, with 89% found just once. Germline V gene sequence: CDR1 MNHEY, CDR2 SVGEGT. The CDR3 is 13 amino acids. The V and J ends lost 3 bases and 3 bases respectively, with 8 bases between them. This receptor was obtained from a man in his fifties with acute or convalescent COVID-19. The chain is built from TRBV6-2 or TRBV6-3 and TRBJ1-1; no clear D. Input material: peripheral blood. In DNA form, the CDR3 reads TGTGCCAGCAGTTATAAGTCGGACACTGAAGCTTTCTTT. Amino acids: CASSYKSDTEAFF.